These T cell receptor beta chains were read from a single sample in a study of circulating CD8 cells and anti-PD-1 response in melanoma. TCRdb re-called the reads through MiXCR, storing one row per CDR3 protein. The table has hundreds of distinct CDR3 sequences, 11% seen once. The sequencing here drew on CD8+ T cells from PBMCs, taken at baseline or after one month of anti-PD-1 therapy (not recorded which). The receptors stem from a human donor with melanoma. The CDR3 runs from the conserved cysteine through the conserved F or W. The order of the fields is J gene, clone size, V gene, D gene, CDR3 protein, CDR3 DNA. A D gene is named only where the DNA matches it firmly. Some rows have no size entry. The others give once, few or many, or a class for an expanded clone.

>TRBJ2-3|NA|TRBV20-1|NA
CSAGGGADTQYF
TGCAGTGCCGGAGGGGGAGCAGATACGCAGTATTTT
>TRBJ2-7|few|TRBV19|TRBD1
CASEATGGIYEQYF
TGTGCCAGTGAGGCGACAGGGGGCATTTACGAGCAGTACTTC
>TRBJ2-2|large|TRBV12-3/TRBV12-4|TRBD2
CASSLSGGVGELFF
TGTGCCAGCAGTTTAAGCGGGGGCGTCGGGGAGCTGTTTTTT
>TRBJ1-4|large|TRBV29-1|NA
CSVGSSAAPNEKLFF
TGCAGCGTTGGTTCTTCGGCGGCCCCTAATGAAAAACTGTTTTTT
>TRBJ2-7|large|TRBV5-5|TRBD1
CASSGSIGTASYEQYF
TGTGCCAGCAGCGGCTCGATTGGGACAGCTTCCTACGAGCAGTACTTC
>TRBJ2-1|NA|TRBV2|TRBD1
CASSRDSSQNEQFF
TGTGCCAGCAGTCGGGACAGCTCCCAAAATGAGCAGTTCTTC
>TRBJ2-1|NA|TRBV19|NA
CASSTGWTEQLF
TGTGCCAGTAGTACTGGTTGGACAGAGCAGCTCTTC
>TRBJ2-2|large|TRBV24-1|NA
CATRGDGTGELFF
TGTGCCACCAGGGGGGACGGCACCGGGGAGCTGTTTTTT
>TRBJ1-3|medium-sized|TRBV7-2|NA
CASSFGQGNTIYF
TGTGCCAGCAGCTTTGGACAGGGAAACACCATATATTTT
>TRBJ2-7|hyperexpanded|TRBV20-1|TRBD1
CSARDTGELSYEQYF
TGCAGTGCTAGAGACACAGGGGAATTGTCCTACGAGCAGTACTTC
>TRBJ2-1|large|TRBV24-1|NA
CATSDLAGAPYEQFF
TGTGCCACCAGTGATTTGGCGGGGGCGCCGTATGAGCAGTTCTTC
>TRBJ1-2|large|TRBV6-5|NA
CASNQQGGGYGYTF
TGTGCCAGCAACCAACAGGGCGGCGGCTATGGCTACACCTTC
>TRBJ2-1|hyperexpanded|TRBV23-1|NA
CASSQSLKGPTYNEQFF
TGCGCCAGCAGTCAATCATTAAAGGGGCCTACCTACAATGAGCAGTTCTTC
>TRBJ2-7|large|TRBV28|NA
CASSSRRYEQYF
TGTGCCAGCAGTAGCCGGAGGTACGAGCAGTACTTC
>TRBJ2-7|large|TRBV28|NA
CASSHRLRRTPYEQYF
TGTGCCAGCAGTCACAGACTCAGGCGGACTCCCTACGAGCAGTACTTC
>TRBJ2-3|medium-sized|TRBV4-2|NA
CASRPTEGSTDTQYF
TGTGCCAGCAGACCGACAGAGGGCTCCACAGATACGCAGTATTTT
>TRBJ2-7|large|TRBV7-8|TRBD2
CASSSGGTYEQYF
TGTGCCAGCAGCTCGGGAGGGACCTACGAGCAGTACTTC
>TRBJ2-3|hyperexpanded|TRBV6-6|TRBD2
CASRGWTSGGTSTDTQYF
TGTGCCAGCAGGGGTTGGACTAGCGGGGGGACTAGCACAGATACGCAGTATTTT
>TRBJ1-1|large|TRBV7-9|NA
CASSSPLRENTEAFF
TGTGCCAGCAGCTCTCCGTTGAGGGAGAACACTGAAGCTTTCTTT
>TRBJ2-1|large|TRBV15|TRBD2
CATSTPRLADEQFF
TGTGCCACCAGCACCCCTCGGCTAGCGGATGAGCAGTTCTTC
>TRBJ2-7|large|TRBV7-2|NA
CASSPHNPRTGEQYF
TGTGCCAGCAGCCCCCACAACCCCCGTACGGGGGAGCAGTACTTC
>TRBJ2-5|large|TRBV12-3/TRBV12-4|TRBD1
CASSLKGAIETQYF
TGTGCCAGCAGTTTAAAGGGGGCAATAGAGACCCAGTACTTC
>TRBJ1-4|large|TRBV20-1|TRBD1
CSASPTGEDEKLFF
TGCAGTGCTAGTCCGACAGGGGAGGATGAAAAACTGTTTTTT
>TRBJ1-2|NA|TRBV5-5|NA
CASSPAAAGSNYGYTF
TGCGCCAGCAGCCCAGCAGCGGCAGGCTCTAACTATGGCTACACCTTC
>TRBJ2-7|large|TRBV10-3|NA
CAIQSFGEQRYEQYF
TGTGCCATCCAGAGCTTCGGGGAGCAGAGGTACGAGCAGTACTTC
>TRBJ1-6|large|TRBV27|NA
CASSPSGGSSYNSPLHF
TGTGCCAGCAGTCCTAGTGGGGGGAGCTCCTATAATTCACCCCTCCACTTT
>TRBJ2-7|large|TRBV20-1|NA
CSARNTGLSYEQYF
TGCAGTGCTAGAAACACAGGGCTGTCCTACGAGCAGTACTTC
>TRBJ2-2|NA|TRBV24-1|NA
CATRGAGTGEVFF
TGTGCCACCAGGGGGGCCGGCACCGGGGAGGTGTTTTTT
>TRBJ2-7|large|TRBV20-1|TRBD2
CSADGTSSYEQYF
TGCAGTGCTGACGGGACTAGCAGTTACGAGCAGTACTTC
>TRBJ2-7|large|TRBV5-1|NA
CASSTYGTPYEQYF
TGCGCCAGCAGTACCTACGGCACGCCCTACGAGCAGTACTTC
>TRBJ1-1|NA|TRBV2|NA
CAGSEERAEAFF
TGTGCCGGCAGTGAAGAAAGGGCTGAGGCTTTCTTT
>TRBJ2-2|medium-sized|TRBV24-1|NA
CATSSRGLEPSGDTGELFF
TGTGCCACCAGTAGTCGGGGATTAGAGCCCAGTGGTGACACCGGGGAGCTGTTTTTT
>TRBJ2-7|large|TRBV20-1|NA
CSAPVGRYYEQYF
TGCAGTGCCCCGGTCGGACGGTACTACGAGCAGTACTTC
>TRBJ2-2|large|TRBV19|NA
CASSPGSWAGLFF
TGTGCCAGTAGTCCTGGATCCTGGGCTGGGCTGTTTTTT
>TRBJ2-3|large|TRBV12-3/TRBV12-4|NA
CASNSGATDTQYF
TGTGCCAGCAACTCAGGGGCGACAGATACGCAGTATTTT
>TRBJ2-3|large|TRBV2|TRBD2
CASRFNPTSGDTDTQYF
TGTGCCAGCAGATTCAATCCGACTAGCGGGGACACAGATACGCAGTATTTT
>TRBJ1-5|large|TRBV19|NA
CASQGGGGNQPQHF
TGTGCCTCCCAAGGTGGGGGAGGCAATCAGCCCCAGCATTTT
>TRBJ1-1|hyperexpanded|TRBV2|NA
CASSEERAEAFF
TGTGCCAGCAGTGAAGAAAGGGCTGAAGCTTTCTTT
>TRBJ2-1|large|TRBV20-1|NA
CSARGRGASSNEQFF
TGCAGTGCTAGGGGTCGCGGTGCCTCCTCCAATGAGCAGTTCTTC
>TRBJ2-1|medium-sized|TRBV2|TRBD1
CASRADRGPNEQFF
TGTGCCAGCAGGGCTGACAGGGGGCCCAATGAGCAGTTCTTC
>TRBJ2-1|once|TRBV19|TRBD2
CASSIAGGRSNEQFF
TGTGCCAGTAGTATTGCGGGGGGGCGTTCTAATGAGCAGTTCTTC
>TRBJ2-7|hyperexpanded|TRBV20-1|NA
CSARDHASLSYEQYF
TGCAGTGCTAGAGATCATGCCAGCCTCTCCTACGAGCAGTACTTC
>TRBJ2-7|NA|TRBV28|NA
CATTSRGRPEQYF
TGTGCCACCACCAGCCGGGGGCGGCCCGAGCAGTACTTC
>TRBJ2-2|hyperexpanded|TRBV4-1|NA
CASSFHRDTGELFF
TGCGCCAGCAGCTTTCACAGGGACACCGGGGAGCTGTTTTTT